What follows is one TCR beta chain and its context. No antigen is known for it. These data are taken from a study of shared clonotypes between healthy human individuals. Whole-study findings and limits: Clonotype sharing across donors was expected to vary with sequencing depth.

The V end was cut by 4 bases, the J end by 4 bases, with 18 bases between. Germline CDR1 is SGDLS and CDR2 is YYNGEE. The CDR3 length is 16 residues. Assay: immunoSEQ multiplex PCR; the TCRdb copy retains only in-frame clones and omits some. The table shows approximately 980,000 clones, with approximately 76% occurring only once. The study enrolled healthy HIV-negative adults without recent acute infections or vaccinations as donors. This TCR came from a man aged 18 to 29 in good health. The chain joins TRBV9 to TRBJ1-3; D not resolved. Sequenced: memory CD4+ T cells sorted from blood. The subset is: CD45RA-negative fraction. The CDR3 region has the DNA TGTGCCAGCAGCCCCCAGCTAGGGTTGGCCGGAAACACCATATATTTT. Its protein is CASSPQLGLAGNTIYF.